Listed below are T cell receptor beta chains from one sample, sequenced in a study of T cell repertoires in cytomegalovirus infection. Their antigens are not known. One entry per CDR3 protein, called by TCRdb with MiXCR from the reads. The table shows about 310,000 distinct CDR3 sequences, with around 25% occurring only once. This specimen consisted of cultured PBMCs, obtained from culture after CMV antigen stimulation. The receptor set was obtained from a human donor in good health (CMV status not recorded). Some clones in this sample may be carry-over from other donors' samples. The CDR3 runs from the conserved cysteine through the conserved F or W. Each record gives: V gene, clone size, J gene, D gene, CDR3 protein, CDR3 DNA. D genes are given only for firm matches. Not every row has a clone size; where given, it reads once, few, many or a size class.

>TRBV5-4|.|TRBJ1-5|.
CASSLGGSGQPQHF
TGTGCCAGCAGCTTGGGAGGGTCGGGACAGCCCCAGCATTTT
>TRBV20-1|.|TRBJ2-7|.
CSAGPQPKQYF
TGCAGTGCAGGGCCGCAACCCAAGCAGTACTTC
>TRBV20-1|.|TRBJ2-7|.
CSARLIYEQYF
TGCAGTGCTAGATTGATCTACGAGCAGTACTTC
>TRBV11-2|once|TRBJ1-2|.
CASSLFGEGGYTF
TGTGCCAGCAGCTTGTTCGGGGAGGGCGGCTACACCTTC
>TRBV11-2|.|TRBJ1-1|.
CASSFGGYTEAFF
TGTGCCAGCAGCTTTGGGGGCTACACTGAAGCTTTCTTT
>TRBV23-1|few|TRBJ2-7|TRBD2
CASSRYFGLAGGPEAEQYF
TGCGCCAGCAGTCGGTACTTCGGGCTAGCGGGAGGGCCAGAGGCCGAGCAGTACTTC
>TRBV28|.|TRBJ2-5|.
CASSFRTPGRETQYF
TGTGCCAGCAGTTTCAGAACTCCGGGACGAGAGACCCAGTACTTC
>TRBV7-2|many|TRBJ1-5|TRBD1
CASSSYETGAGQPQHF
TGTGCCAGCAGTAGCTATGAAACAGGGGCCGGCCAGCCCCAGCATTTT
>TRBV20-1|few|TRBJ2-1|TRBD2
CSARDRGSSYNEQFF
TGCAGTGCTAGAGATCGCGGGAGCTCCTACAATGAGCAGTTCTTC
>TRBV20-1|few|TRBJ1-2|.
CSARDLGRDRGYTF
TGCAGTGCTAGAGATCTCGGCAGGGACCGAGGCTACACCTTC
>TRBV7-9|few|TRBJ2-2|TRBD2
CASSRGVAGDASGELFF
TGTGCCAGCAGCCGCGGGGTAGCGGGAGATGCATCCGGGGAGCTGTTTTTT
>TRBV7-2|many|TRBJ2-2|TRBD1
CASSLEGAVTGELFF
TGTGCCAGCAGCCTAGAGGGGGCAGTCACCGGGGAGCTGTTTTTT
>TRBV5-6|.|TRBJ1-2|.
CASSLGEETGFYGYTF
TGTGCCAGCAGCTTAGGGGAGGAAACAGGGTTCTATGGCTACACCTTC
>TRBV4-1|few|TRBJ1-1|.
CASSQEHTIYGAEAFF
TGCGCCAGCAGCCAAGAGCATACCATTTACGGGGCTGAAGCTTTCTTT